The sequence of this T cell receptor (beta chain) was determined in a study of memory CD4+ T cells and cytomegalovirus serostatus. This CDR3 is built from 13 residues. The germline CDR1 and CDR2 sequences are WNHNN and SYGVQD (reference sequence). The V gene lost 11 bases and the J gene lost 6 bases, with 20 bases spanning the gap. A word on this clone: Its antigen is currently unknown.

The sort gate was single viable CD3+CD4+CD8-CD45RO+ cells for memory CD4+ T cells. Serostatus was set by detecting CMV pp150, pp28, p38, p52 IgG. Positive selection with CD4 microbeads enriched total CD4+ T cells. Study-wide results and caveats: The CMV-associated TCR signature appears largely within the CD4+ memory repertoire. CD4+ memory repertoires contained about 40% of the 164 reported CMV TCRbeta sequences.

Generated by immunoSEQ multiplex PCR, the TCRdb table keeps only in-frame clones and is missing some. The sample has some 50,000 clones, around 78% seen once. The sequence came from an adult in good health and CMV-seronegative. The source material was memory CD4+ T cells from blood. The chain carries TRBV10-1 and TRBJ2-7; D perhaps matches TRBD1 (6 bases). The CDR3 reads CALDRDTVREQYF. The CDR3 nucleotides are TGCGCCCTCGACCGGGACACGGTACGCGAGCAGTACTTC.